This TCR beta chain emerged from a study of blood T cell repertoires in COVID-19 (dated by TCRdb to the early 2020s). With respect to the entire study: Samples from collaborators originated in the United States, Italy and Spain and spanned both the acute and convalescent phases of COVID-19. The samples were drawn from two sources: the first 160 participants of the ongoing ImmuneRACE study, and approximately 1,300 subjects contributed by 6 global collaborators. Where HLA class I and class II types were available, the types were taken from metadata supplied by the sample provider, not from assay-based typing. The prospective study material was composed of cDNA or gDNA derived from T cells, B-cell-depleted T cells, or PBMCs. The dataset comprised deeply sampled blood TCRbeta repertoires from subjects exposed to, actively infected with, or recovered from COVID-19. The repertoires were released in a freely available public database meant as a resource for research on the immune response to SARS-CoV-2. Nearly every sample came with metadata listing a de-identified subject ID, COVID-19 status, age in years and sex.

General findings and caveats noted by the study authors: The amount of clinical and demographic metadata varied by source and participant and was provided uncurated.

Trimming takes 4 bases off V and 1 base off J; junction bases not matched to a gene: 10. In the germline V gene, CDR1 corresponds to LGHNT and CDR2 to FRNRAP. The CDR3 contains 17 residues, cysteine and phenylalanine counted. Of all the DNA, just the CDR3 is kept, 51 bases in frame from base 1. By how much of the sample it makes up, this clone is medium-sized (0.01 to 0.1%). The target of this receptor is not known. There are no base qualities to consult, and no much larger clone falls within one base. Collaborating institutions collected whole blood in K2EDTA tubes following their own protocols. Collaborator samples were shipped for TCRbeta analysis as frozen whole blood, isolated PBMCs, or DNA extracted from either sample type. TCRbeta CDR3 regions were amplified from genomic DNA by means of the immunoSEQ Assay, a bias-controlled multiplex PCR. The study's own analysis went as follows. The number of nucleated cells in each sample was estimated by amplification of reference gene primers within the assay. Sequence reads were collapsed and filtered to measure the absolute abundance of every unique TCRbeta CDR3 rearrangement. For each sample, productive Simpson clonality was calculated as the square root of Simpson's diversity index over productive rearrangements. TCRdb holds this immuneACCESS table with in-frame rearrangements only. Some clones are missing; in checked studies, unresolved V genes explain under half, and the rest has no known cause. V and J calls and clone size are as listed in that table; D and trimming were resolved from the DNA. The sample profile shows over 200,000 clones; about four fifths of them were found once. The leading ten clones occupy around 2.3% of the sample.

This TCR came from a woman aged 40 to 55 with active or convalescent COVID-19. Source material: peripheral blood. This chain is built from TRBV12-5 and TRBJ2-3; 8 of the junction bases match TRBD1. The DNA sequence is TGTGCTAGTGGTTCCCCTCTACCGGGACAGGGCACAGATACGCAGTATTTT. Translated, it gives CASGSPLPGQGTDTQYF.